The clone carrying this T cell receptor beta chain was picked up one time. Its antigen remains unknown. This specimen belongs to a study of PD-1 blockade in classical Hodgkin lymphoma. The repertoire was sequenced with immunoSEQ multiplex PCR; TCRdb's copy has only in-frame clones and lacks some. The profile shows 110,000 or so clones, about 89% of them singletons. CDR1 and CDR2 (germline): MGHRA, YSYEKL. The CDR3 sequence is 16 residues long. Trimming took off 2 bases at V and 1 base at J, with 14 bases between the two ends. Study observations and caveats: Initiation of nivolumab under 1 year after ASCT led to exclusion of patients. Newly diagnosed and completely responding patients shared comparable baseline diversity. No one has yet defined what causes the repertoire differences, which may be disease activity or prior therapy.

Following autologous stem cell transplantation, relapse occurred in every patient, and exposure to brentuximab vedotin varied. Patients reached a best response of complete response, partial response or progressive disease. Here the sequenced sample was peripheral blood mononuclear cells (PBMCs), taken before the second cycle of nivolumab. The origin of this receptor is a human donor with classical Hodgkin lymphoma. The chain has TRBV4-1 and TRBJ1-2, with D uncertain. The CDR3 is CASSQYSERINYGYTF. In nucleotides, the CDR3 is TGCGCCAGCAGCCAATACTCTGAGAGAATTAACTATGGCTACACCTTC.